This T cell receptor (beta chain) comes out of a study of spatial heterogeneity in lung cancer. Study at large: Compared with alpha-chain sequences, beta-chain sequences were consistently detected in greater numbers.

This clonotype is medium-sized. The CDR3 covers 12 residues. Trimming cost V 3 bases and J 6 bases, with 8 bases left between them. Time point noted: sample taken at primary tumor resection. Whole RNA from tumor, nontumor lung or frozen PBMC was sequenced unsorted. Donation came from some 73 patients with untreated early-stage non-small cell lung cancer. TCRdb ran MiXCR on the 5' RACE reads and lists one entry per CDR3 protein. The data show 9,500 to 15,000 distinct CDR3 sequences, 14% seen once. V usage is TRBV12-3 or TRBV12-4 and J usage is TRBJ1-1; D gene ambiguous. The specimen was PBMCs, collected at surgery. The sequence was collected from a female donor with early-stage non-small cell lung cancer. CDR3: CASSLGGAEAFF. The DNA for the CDR3 is TGTGCCAGCAGTTTGGGCGGGGCTGAAGCTTTCTTT.